This T cell receptor beta chain originates from a study of identical twins' blood T cells. TCRdb re-called the 5' RACE reads through MiXCR, storing one row per CDR3 protein. The sample holds 300,000 to 400,000 distinct CDR3 sequences; approximately 30% are singletons and the top ten take roughly 6.1%. Study outcomes and limitations: Each donor's most abundant TCRbeta clonotypes shared more CDR3 sequences with her twin than unrelated donors.

For this clonotype: The antigen remains unidentified. A much larger clone lies a single base off, so this may be a read error.

The CDR3 is 15 residues long. Trimming cost V 6 bases and J 7 bases, with 16 bases left between them. Germline CDR1 and CDR2: MNHEY and SVGEGT. The sequenced sample consisted of PBMCs. This chain joins TRBV6-2 or TRBV6-3 and TRBJ1-6; D gene ambiguous. The receptor's source is a woman aged 18 to 55 in good health. The CDR3 nucleotides are TGTGCCAGCAGGCCTATAGGAGACTCAAATTCACCCCTCCACTTT. Translated, it gives CASRPIGDSNSPLHF.